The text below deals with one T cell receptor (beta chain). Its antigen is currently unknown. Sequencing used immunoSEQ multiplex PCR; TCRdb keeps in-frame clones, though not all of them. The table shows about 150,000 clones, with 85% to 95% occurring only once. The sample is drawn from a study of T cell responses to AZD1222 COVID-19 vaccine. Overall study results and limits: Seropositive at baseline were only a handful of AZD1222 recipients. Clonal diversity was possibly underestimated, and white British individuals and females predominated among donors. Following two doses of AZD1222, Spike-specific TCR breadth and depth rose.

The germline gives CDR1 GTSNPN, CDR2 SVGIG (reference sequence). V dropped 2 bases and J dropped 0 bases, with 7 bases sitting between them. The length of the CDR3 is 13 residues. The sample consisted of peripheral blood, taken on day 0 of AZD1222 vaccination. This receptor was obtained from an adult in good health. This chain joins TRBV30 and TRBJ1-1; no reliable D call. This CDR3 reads CAWSSPMNTEAFF. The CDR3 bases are TGTGCCTGGAGTTCACCCATGAACACTGAAGCTTTCTTT.